This T cell receptor (beta chain) derives from a study of blood T cell repertoires in COVID-19 (TCRdb year 2020). For context, the study as a whole: Samples covering the acute and convalescent phases of COVID-19 were provided by collaborators in the United States, Italy and Spain. Where available, HLA class I and class II types were taken from metadata supplied by the sample provider and were not determined by assay-based typing. The repertoires were released in a freely available public database meant as a resource for research on the immune response to SARS-CoV-2. The samples were drawn from two sources: the first 160 participants of the ongoing ImmuneRACE study, and 1,000 to 1,500 subjects contributed by 6 global collaborators. Deeply sampled blood TCRbeta repertoires from subjects exposed to, actively infected with, or recovered from COVID-19 were included in the dataset. A de-identified subject ID, COVID-19 status, age in years and sex were almost always included in the sample metadata. The prospective study material was composed of cDNA or gDNA derived from T cells, B-cell-depleted T cells, or PBMCs.

The immunoSEQ Assay, a bias-controlled multiplex PCR, was used to amplify TCRbeta CDR3 regions from genomic DNA. The study's own analysis went as follows. The number of nucleated cells in each sample was estimated from the amplification of reference gene primers within the assay. To quantify the absolute abundance of each unique TCRbeta CDR3 rearrangement, sequence reads were collapsed and filtered. Productive Simpson clonality was computed per sample as the square root of Simpson's diversity index over productive rearrangements. TCRdb carries this immuneACCESS record with in-frame sequences only. Its versions omit some clonotypes, under half of them owing to an unresolved V gene in the studies checked, with the rest unexplained. The D gene and trimming were derived from the DNA, and the V and J assignments and clone size from that table. Present in this sample are under 450,000 clones, 80% to 85% of which were seen just once. The top ten constitute 5% to 6% of the sample.

For this clone: It lacks a known antigen. No base quality information exists; no much larger clone differs at one position.

Results the study describes overall, beyond this receptor: The quantity of clinical and demographic metadata differed by source and by participant and was supplied without curation.

Enrolling through a virtual design, the prospective study's participants ranged in age from roughly 18 to 89 years and lived across around 25 United States geographic areas. In the prospective study, participants were assigned to cohorts based on the clinical history participants reported in a screening survey and a study questionnaire. Recovered participants in ImmuneRACE Cohort 3 were defined as having two consecutive negative NP/OP PCR tests, clearance from a healthcare professional, or resolution of symptoms. Each participant in the prospective study had whole blood, serum and a nasopharyngeal or oropharyngeal swab collected by mobile phlebotomists. Participants in the prospective study had the option to provide additional blood draws and questionnaires over a 2-month period. Blood samples from the prospective study were shipped frozen or at room temperature prior to DNA extraction. The germline V gene sets CDR1 to LGHNA and CDR2 to YSLEER. From the cysteine through the phenylalanine, the CDR3 covers 17 amino acids. Only the CDR3 DNA is retained, 51 bases long and in frame from the first base. Ends trimmed: V by 0 bases, J by 4 bases; bases unmatched to a gene: 7.

Rearrangement joined TRBV4-3 to TRBJ1-3; TRBD1 agrees with 9 junctional bases. The sample taken for sequencing was PBMCs or T cells enriched from blood (not recorded which). This sequence was found in a woman aged 45-60 years who had recovered from COVID-19. For the CDR3, the sequence is CASSQDRTGGSGNTIYF. The sequenced DNA: TGCGCCAGCAGCCAAGATCGTACAGGGGGCTCAGGAAACACCATATATTTT.